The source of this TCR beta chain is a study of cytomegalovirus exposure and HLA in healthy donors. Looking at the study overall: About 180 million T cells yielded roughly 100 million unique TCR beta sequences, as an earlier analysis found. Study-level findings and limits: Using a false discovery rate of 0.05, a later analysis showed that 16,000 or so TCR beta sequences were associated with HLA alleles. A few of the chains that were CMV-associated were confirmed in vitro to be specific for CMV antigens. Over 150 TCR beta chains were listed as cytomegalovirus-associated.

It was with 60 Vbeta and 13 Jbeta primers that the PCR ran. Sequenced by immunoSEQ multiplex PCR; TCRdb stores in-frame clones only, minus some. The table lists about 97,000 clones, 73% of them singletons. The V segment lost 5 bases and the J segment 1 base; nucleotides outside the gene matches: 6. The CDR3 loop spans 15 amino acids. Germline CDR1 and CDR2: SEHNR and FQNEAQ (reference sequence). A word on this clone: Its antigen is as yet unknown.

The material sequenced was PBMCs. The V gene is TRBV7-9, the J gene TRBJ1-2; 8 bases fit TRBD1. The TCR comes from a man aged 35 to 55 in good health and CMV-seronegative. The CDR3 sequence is CASSANRGFNYGYTF. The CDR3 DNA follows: TGTGCCAGCAGCGCCAACAGGGGGTTTAACTATGGCTACACCTTC.